This T cell receptor beta chain was captured by sequencing in a study of regulatory T cells in long-lasting Graves disease. Time point of the sample: newly diagnosed GD, antithyroid drugs for less than 3 months. The TCR library used RNA extracted from PBMCs. J lost 5 bases, V lost 7 bases, and 10 bases had no gene match. Germline V gives CDR1 KGHDR, CDR2 SFDVKD. The CDR3 runs 15 residues. According to the study, TCR beta libraries were built with iRepertoire HTBI primers and CDR3-region Arm-PCR. TCRdb analysed the multiplex PCR reads with MiXCR anew, one entry per CDR3 protein. The sample has 520,000 or so distinct CDR3 sequences; around 12% are singletons. This clonotype was recorded many times. The antigen is unknown. The study's findings and limits: Persistent disease samples used TRBV28, TRBJ1-2 and TRBJ2-5 preferentially. Few sampled subjects may have lowered accuracy.

These data are also associated with another study on T cells in Graves' hyperthyroidism and ophthalmopathy. That work adds: In the blood, most expanded thyroid clonotypes above 0.001 appeared as well.

This TCR came from a woman under 40 with Graves disease. The chain links TRBV24-1 to TRBJ2-5; 9 bases line up with TRBD1. This specimen consisted of peripheral blood mononuclear cells (PBMCs), obtained at new diagnosis, from a patient treated with antithyroid drugs. The CDR3 sequence is CATSPPGQGMETQYF. The CDR3 bases are TGTGCCACCAGCCCTCCGGGACAGGGAATGGAGACCCAGTACTTC.